This T cell receptor beta chain comes out of a study of OX40 agonist ivuxolimab in advanced cancers. Study at large: The study treated patients with ivuxolimab, an agonistic anti-OX40 (CD134) antibody. Cancers in dose escalation were hepatocellular, melanoma, renal cell and head and neck. Males comprised about 78% of the group, whose mean age was about 61 years (range about 20 to 90).

V was trimmed by 4 bases and J by 2 bases, leaving 18 bases between them. The CDR3 loop spans 16 amino acids. Germline V lookup: CDR1 MNHEY, CDR2 SVGAGI. Some clones are missing from TCRdb's copy, which holds only in-frame ones; the method was immunoSEQ multiplex PCR. The profile covers 22,000 or so clones, with 75% to 85% appearing a single time and about a third taken by the ten largest. On this clone itself: Antigen unknown.

Points from the study as a whole: CD8+ T cells averaged more expanded clones than CD4+.

J is TRBJ2-7 and V is TRBV6-5; a weak D match, TRBD2 (5 bases). The receptor was derived from an adult with an advanced solid tumor such as melanoma, head and neck, liver or kidney cancer. The input for sequencing was CD4+ or CD8+ T cells sorted from blood, taken in a trial of the OX40 agonist ivuxolimab. The CDR3 region is CASSSPRLAAPYEQYF. CDR3 sequence (DNA): TGTGCCAGCAGTTCCCCGAGGCTAGCCGCACCCTACGAGCAGTACTTC.